The rows below give T cell receptor beta chains drawn from one sample of a study of multiple sclerosis patients with progressive multifocal leukoencephalopathy. Clones were sequenced by immunoSEQ multiplex PCR, and TCRdb holds only the in-frame ones, with some missing. Of some 30,000 clones listed, about 92% are singletons. Sequenced material: PBMCs. Receptors originate from a man aged 30 to 45 with multiple sclerosis. The CDR3 runs from the conserved cysteine through the conserved F or W. Each record gives: CDR3 protein, J gene, V gene, clone size. Not every row has a clone size; where given, it reads once, few, many or a size class.

CASSFGGAADTQYF TRBJ2-3 TRBV5-1 .
CASSRAGAYTEAFF TRBJ1-1 TRBV19 .
CASSYGLGRLNTEAFF TRBJ1-1 TRBV6-5 once
CSVEVNTEAFF TRBJ1-1 TRBV29-1 .
CASSVEGDTWNSPLHF TRBJ1-6 TRBV9 .
CASSYRPSRRTEAFF TRBJ1-1 TRBV6-6 .
CASSSHMGLPERQPQHF TRBJ1-5 TRBV5-1 .
CASRWAGGTTGELFF TRBJ2-2 TRBV28 .
CASSQGALAVNTGELFF TRBJ2-2 TRBV4-1 .
CASSLAGNYQPQHF TRBJ1-5 TRBV7-9 .
CASSQVAQGNTGELFF TRBJ2-2 TRBV4-1 .
CASSHRQGGETQYF TRBJ2-5 TRBV5-1 .
CSVEDLASGYTF TRBJ1-2 TRBV29-1 .